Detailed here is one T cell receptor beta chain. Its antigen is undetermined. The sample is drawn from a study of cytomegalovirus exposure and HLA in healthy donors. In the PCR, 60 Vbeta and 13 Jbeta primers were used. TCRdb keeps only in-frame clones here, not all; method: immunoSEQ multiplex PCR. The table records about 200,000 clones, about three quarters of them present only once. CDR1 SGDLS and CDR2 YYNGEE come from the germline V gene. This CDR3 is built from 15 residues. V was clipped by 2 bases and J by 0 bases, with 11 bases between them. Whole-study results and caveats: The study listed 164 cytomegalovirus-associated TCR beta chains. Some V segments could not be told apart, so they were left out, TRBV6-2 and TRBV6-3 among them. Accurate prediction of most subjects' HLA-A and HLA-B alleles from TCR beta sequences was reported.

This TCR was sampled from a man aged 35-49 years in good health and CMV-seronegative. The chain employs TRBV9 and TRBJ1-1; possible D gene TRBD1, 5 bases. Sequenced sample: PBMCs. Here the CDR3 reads CASSVDSQMNTEAFF. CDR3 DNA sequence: TGTGCCAGCAGCGTCGACAGTCAAATGAACACTGAAGCTTTCTTT.